Listed below are T cell receptor beta chains from one sample, sequenced in a study of early T cells in non-severe SARS-CoV-2 infection. TCRdb reprocessed the 5' RACE reads with MiXCR, giving one entry per CDR3 protein. The sample gives 25,000 to 30,000 distinct CDR3 sequences, roughly 5.4% of which show up once; 2.6% is in the top ten. Sequenced input: whole blood. The receptors originated from an adult who was a healthcare worker with PCR-confirmed SARS-CoV-2 infection or an uninfected control (not recorded which). Both conserved end residues are part of each CDR3. Each record gives: V gene, clone size, D gene, J gene, CDR3 DNA, CDR3 protein. A D gene is named only where the DNA matches it firmly. Not every row has a clone size; where given, it reads once, few, many or a size class.

V: TRBV7-2; size: few; D: TRBD1; J: TRBJ2-1; DNA: TGTGCCAGCAGCTCCCTGGGACAGATGGACTACAATGAGCAGTTCTTC; CDR3: CASSSLGQMDYNEQFF
V: TRBV6-5; size: NA; D: TRBD2; J: TRBJ2-5; DNA: TGTGCCAGCAGTTACGAGCCTAGCGGGAGAGTAGAGACCCAGTACTTC; CDR3: CASSYEPSGRVETQYF
V: TRBV3-1; size: few; D: NA; J: TRBJ2-1; DNA: TGTGCCAGCAGCCAAGGATCTGTAGGGGTAGCGACAGGGTTCTTC; CDR3: CASSQGSVGVATGFF
V: TRBV6-1; size: many; D: NA; J: TRBJ2-7; DNA: TGTGCCAGCTCGAGCCAGAGGACGGGAAACTACGAGCAGTACTTC; CDR3: CASSSQRTGNYEQYF
V: TRBV12-3/TRBV12-4; size: few; D: NA; J: TRBJ1-1; DNA: TGTGCCAGCACCAGAGGGGCACCCGCTGAAGCTTTCTTT; CDR3: CASTRGAPAEAFF
V: TRBV29-1; size: NA; D: NA; J: TRBJ1-4; DNA: TGCAGCGTCGCCCCGGCAGGTGAAAAACTGTTTTTT; CDR3: CSVAPAGEKLFF
V: TRBV20-1; size: many; D: TRBD2; J: TRBJ2-2; DNA: TGCAGTGCTAGAGATCGGCTAGCGGGGCCGGACACCGGGGAGCTGTTTTTT; CDR3: CSARDRLAGPDTGELFF
V: TRBV5-4; size: few; D: NA; J: TRBJ2-3; DNA: TGTGCCAGCAGCTTCCCCTCGGGACCCAGCACAGATACGCAGTATTTT; CDR3: CASSFPSGPSTDTQYF
V: TRBV6-1; size: few; D: NA; J: TRBJ1-2; DNA: TGTGCCACCCCCCGGCGGTTTGCTAACTATGGCTACACCTTC; CDR3: CATPRRFANYGYTF
V: TRBV29-1; size: NA; D: NA; J: TRBJ1-1; DNA: TGCAGCGTTGGCGTGGTATACACTGAAGCTTTCTTT; CDR3: CSVGVVYTEAFF
V: TRBV7-9; size: many; D: NA; J: TRBJ2-5; DNA: TGTGCCAGCAGCTTAAATTACGAGACCCAGTACTTC; CDR3: CASSLNYETQYF
V: TRBV24-1; size: many; D: TRBD2; J: TRBJ2-1; DNA: TGTGCCACCAGTGATTTCGGGGGACTAGATAGGCAGTTCTTC; CDR3: CATSDFGGLDRQFF
V: TRBV11-3; size: many; D: TRBD2; J: TRBJ2-5; DNA: TGTGCCAGCAGCTCTAGACTAGCGGCCCAGGGAGAGACCCAGTACTTC; CDR3: CASSSRLAAQGETQYF
V: TRBV4-1; size: many; D: TRBD1; J: TRBJ2-1; DNA: TGCGCCAGCAGCCAAGTTTTAACAGGGGGGCCACTCAATGAGCAGTTCTTC; CDR3: CASSQVLTGGPLNEQFF
V: TRBV5-4; size: many; D: TRBD2; J: TRBJ2-3; DNA: TGTGCCAGCAGACTGACTAGCGGCACAGATACGCAGTATTTT; CDR3: CASRLTSGTDTQYF
V: TRBV24-1; size: many; D: NA; J: TRBJ2-1; DNA: TGTGCCACCAGTGATCCCTCGACAGCTTACAATGAGCAGTTCTTC; CDR3: CATSDPSTAYNEQFF
V: TRBV29-1; size: few; D: TRBD1; J: TRBJ1-5; DNA: TGCAGCGTGAGACAGGGGGCAGGGCCCCAGCATTTT; CDR3: CSVRQGAGPQHF
V: TRBV5-1; size: many; D: NA; J: TRBJ1-6; DNA: TGCGCCAGCAGCTTGAAGCAGGGGCCGAGGGAGACACCCCTCCACTTT; CDR3: CASSLKQGPRETPLHF
V: TRBV7-8; size: few; D: TRBD2; J: TRBJ2-3; DNA: TGTGCCAGCAGCCCCCGGACTAGCGGGACAAGCACAGATACGCAGTATTTT; CDR3: CASSPRTSGTSTDTQYF
V: TRBV20-1; size: many; D: TRBD1; J: TRBJ2-1; DNA: TGCAGTGCTAAAGAACGCTCGACAGGGAGCATGAATGAGCAGTTCTTC; CDR3: CSAKERSTGSMNEQFF
V: TRBV19; size: many; D: NA; J: TRBJ1-1; DNA: TGTGCCAGTAGCTTGCCCGGGGGAACTGAAGCTTTCTTT; CDR3: CASSLPGGTEAFF
V: TRBV28; size: many; D: NA; J: TRBJ1-6; DNA: TGTGCCAGCAGTTACCCACCCAATTCACCCCTCCACTTT; CDR3: CASSYPPNSPLHF
V: TRBV7-9; size: NA; D: TRBD2; J: TRBJ2-1; DNA: TGTGCCAGCAGCACGACTAGCGGGAAGGTTACCTACAATGAGCAGTTCTTC; CDR3: CASSTTSGKVTYNEQFF
V: TRBV19; size: many; D: NA; J: TRBJ2-1; DNA: TGTGCCAGTAGTATAATGGGGGGAGGAGACAATGAGCAGTTCTTC; CDR3: CASSIMGGGDNEQFF
V: TRBV29-1; size: many; D: TRBD2; J: TRBJ2-1; DNA: TGCAGCGTTGCACTAGTGGCGGGAGGGCCCTCAAGTTCCAATGAGCAGTTCTTC; CDR3: CSVALVAGGPSSSNEQFF
V: TRBV11-2; size: many; D: NA; J: TRBJ2-3; DNA: TGTGCCAGCAGCAGCAGGGACACAACTAGCACAGATACGCAGTATTTT; CDR3: CASSSRDTTSTDTQYF
V: TRBV24-1; size: many; D: NA; J: TRBJ2-6; DNA: TGTGCCACCAGTGATGCGGACACTGGATCTGGGGCCAACGTCCTGACTTTC; CDR3: CATSDADTGSGANVLTF
V: TRBV11-2; size: many; D: TRBD1; J: TRBJ2-3; DNA: TGTGCCAGCAGCTTTAGGACAGGCTCGACAGATACGCAGTATTTT; CDR3: CASSFRTGSTDTQYF
V: TRBV6-6; size: few; D: TRBD1; J: TRBJ2-7; DNA: TGTGCCAGCAGTTACTCGGGGACAGGGAGAAACGAGCAGTACTTC; CDR3: CASSYSGTGRNEQYF
V: TRBV6-1; size: many; D: TRBD2; J: TRBJ2-7; DNA: TGTGCCAGCACCGTAGCGGGGGGCCTCTCCTACGAGCAGTACTTC; CDR3: CASTVAGGLSYEQYF
V: TRBV19; size: NA; D: NA; J: TRBJ1-5; DNA: TGTGCCAGTACCCCACAGGTGAATCAGCCCCAGCATTTT; CDR3: CASTPQVNQPQHF
V: TRBV12-3/TRBV12-4; size: few; D: TRBD1; J: TRBJ1-2; DNA: TGTGCCAGCAGTTTCGGGACAGGGCGGAGTTATGGCTACACCTTC; CDR3: CASSFGTGRSYGYTF
V: TRBV6-6; size: NA; D: TRBD1; J: TRBJ1-6; DNA: TGTGCCAGCATTTTTCGGGGACAGGGGCCCTCCTATAATTCACCCCTCCACTTT; CDR3: CASIFRGQGPSYNSPLHF
V: TRBV18; size: many; D: NA; J: TRBJ1-1; DNA: TGTGCCAGCTCACCATGGAAGGGGCCGAACACTGAAGCTTTCTTT; CDR3: CASSPWKGPNTEAFF
V: TRBV12-2; size: few; D: NA; J: TRBJ1-5; DNA: TGTGCAAGTCGCTCCTGGGACAGGGGTACATGGGGTAGCAATCAGCCCCAGCATTTT; CDR3: CASRSWDRGTWGSNQPQHF
V: TRBV5-1; size: many; D: NA; J: TRBJ1-1; DNA: TGCGCCAGCAGCTTACATCCCGGGGGGTCGAGAGTGACTGAAGCTTTCTTT; CDR3: CASSLHPGGSRVTEAFF
V: TRBV5-1; size: NA; D: TRBD1; J: TRBJ1-4; DNA: TGCGCCAGCAGCCCAAAGACAGGGGGAAATGAAAAACTGTTTTTT; CDR3: CASSPKTGGNEKLFF
V: TRBV7-3; size: few; D: NA; J: TRBJ2-3; DNA: TGTGCCAGCAGCTTACTCGGCAGACAGGATACGCAGTATTTT; CDR3: CASSLLGRQDTQYF
V: TRBV6-6; size: few; D: NA; J: TRBJ1-4; DNA: TGTGCCAGCAGTTACTACCTTGTGACCGCTAATGAAAAACTGTTTTTT; CDR3: CASSYYLVTANEKLFF
V: TRBV27; size: NA; D: NA; J: TRBJ2-1; DNA: TGTGCCAGCAGTTTCTCTGGGGGGGCCCGTAATGAGCAGTTCTTC; CDR3: CASSFSGGARNEQFF
V: TRBV27; size: many; D: TRBD1; J: TRBJ1-2; DNA: TGTGCCAGCAGTTTATTCGGACAGGGGGGCTATGGCTACACCTTC; CDR3: CASSLFGQGGYGYTF
V: TRBV25-1; size: NA; D: NA; J: TRBJ1-5; DNA: TGTGCCAGCAGTGGGCCGGATAGCAATCAGCCCCAGCATTTT; CDR3: CASSGPDSNQPQHF
V: TRBV20-1; size: many; D: NA; J: TRBJ2-5; DNA: TGCAGTGCTAGACCGGGGCTAGCGTTGGAAGAGACCCAGTACTTC; CDR3: CSARPGLALEETQYF
V: TRBV5-5; size: medium-sized; D: NA; J: TRBJ1-1; DNA: TGTGCCAGCAGCTCCCCTGACAGCTTGAACACTGAAGCTTTCTTT; CDR3: CASSSPDSLNTEAFF
V: TRBV6-5; size: few; D: TRBD1; J: TRBJ2-1; DNA: TGTGCCAGCAGTGCCAGTGCCCTCAGGACAGGGGGCGATGAGCAGTTCTTC; CDR3: CASSASALRTGGDEQFF
V: TRBV7-9; size: many; D: NA; J: TRBJ2-3; DNA: TGTGCCAGCAGCTTAGCGAAGTTGCTAGGGACAGATACGCAGTATTTT; CDR3: CASSLAKLLGTDTQYF
V: TRBV2; size: medium-sized; D: NA; J: TRBJ2-7; DNA: TGTGCCAGCAGTGAAGGGGCTTCCCCGCAGGTGGGCGAGCAGTACTTC; CDR3: CASSEGASPQVGEQYF
V: TRBV20-1; size: many; D: NA; J: TRBJ2-7; DNA: TGCAGTGCTAGAGATCCGGGACACGCCTACGAGCAGTACTTC; CDR3: CSARDPGHAYEQYF
V: TRBV5-1; size: many; D: NA; J: TRBJ2-1; DNA: TGCGCCAGCAGCTTGACGGGAAGCTCCTACAATGAGCAGTTCTTC; CDR3: CASSLTGSSYNEQFF
V: TRBV2; size: few; D: TRBD1; J: TRBJ2-7; DNA: TGTGCCAGCAGTTACAGGGGGCTCTCCTACGAGCAGTACTTC; CDR3: CASSYRGLSYEQYF
V: TRBV21-1; size: many; D: NA; J: TRBJ2-2; DNA: TGTGCCAGCAGCCCAAGGCCCTGCGAAACCGGGGAGCTGTTTTTT; CDR3: CASSPRPCETGELFF
V: TRBV3-1; size: many; D: NA; J: TRBJ2-7; DNA: TGTGCCAGCAGCCCCCGCGCCGGGGGTTTCTACGAGCAGTACTTC; CDR3: CASSPRAGGFYEQYF
V: TRBV29-1; size: NA; D: TRBD2; J: TRBJ2-1; DNA: TGCAGCGTAGCCGGGACTAGCGGGAGTTATGAGCAGTTCTTC; CDR3: CSVAGTSGSYEQFF
V: TRBV5-1; size: few; D: NA; J: TRBJ2-7; DNA: TGCGCCAGCAGCTTGACCCCCCAGCCTTGGTACGAGCAGTACTTC; CDR3: CASSLTPQPWYEQYF
V: TRBV12-3/TRBV12-4; size: many; D: NA; J: TRBJ1-1; DNA: TGTGCCAGCAGTTTACACAGTATGAACACTGAAGCTTTCTTT; CDR3: CASSLHSMNTEAFF
V: TRBV6-2/TRBV6-3; size: few; D: NA; J: TRBJ2-7; DNA: TGTGCCAGCAGTCCGCAGAGTCCGGGACCCCAGACCTACGAGCAGTACTTC; CDR3: CASSPQSPGPQTYEQYF
V: TRBV12-3/TRBV12-4; size: many; D: NA; J: TRBJ2-1; DNA: TGTGCCAGCAGTTTTCCAAACAGGGTAGACAATGAGCAGTTCTTC; CDR3: CASSFPNRVDNEQFF